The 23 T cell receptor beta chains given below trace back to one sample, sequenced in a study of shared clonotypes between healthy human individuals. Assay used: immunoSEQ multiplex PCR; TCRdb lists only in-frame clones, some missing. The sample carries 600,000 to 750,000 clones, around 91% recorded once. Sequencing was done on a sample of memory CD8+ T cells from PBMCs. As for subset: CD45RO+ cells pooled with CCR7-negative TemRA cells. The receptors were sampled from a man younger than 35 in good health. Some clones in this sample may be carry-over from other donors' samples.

The CDR3 loop is CASSVDVRSEAFF. CDR3 DNA sequence: TGTGCCAGCAGCGTAGACGTCAGGTCTGAAGCTTTCTTT. The V gene is TRBV9, the J gene TRBJ1-1, with unresolved D. Germline lookup yields CDR1 SGDLS and CDR2 YYNGEE. This CDR3 is built from 13 residues. Trimming removed 0 bases at V and 6 bases at J, with 9 bases between.

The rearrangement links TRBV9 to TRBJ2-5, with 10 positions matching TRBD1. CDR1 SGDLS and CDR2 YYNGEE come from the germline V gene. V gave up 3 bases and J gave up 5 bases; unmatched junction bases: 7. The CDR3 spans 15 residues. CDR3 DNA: TGTGCCAGCAGCGGGGGACAGGGGCCAGGGGAGACCCAGTACTTC. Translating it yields CASSGGQGPGETQYF.

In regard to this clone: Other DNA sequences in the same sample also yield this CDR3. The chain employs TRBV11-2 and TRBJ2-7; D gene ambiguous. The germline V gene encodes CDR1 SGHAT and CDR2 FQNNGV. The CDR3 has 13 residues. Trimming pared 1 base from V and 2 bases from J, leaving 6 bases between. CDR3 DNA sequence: TGTGCCAGCAGCTTAGGGACGGCCTACGAGCAGTACTTC. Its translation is CASSLGTAYEQYF. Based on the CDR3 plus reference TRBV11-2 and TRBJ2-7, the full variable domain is EAGVAQSPRYKIIEKRQSVAFWCNPISGHATLYWYQQILGQGPKLLIQFQNNGVVDDSQLPKDRFSAERLKGVDSTLKIQPAKLEDSAVYLCASSLGTAYEQYFGPGTRLTVT.

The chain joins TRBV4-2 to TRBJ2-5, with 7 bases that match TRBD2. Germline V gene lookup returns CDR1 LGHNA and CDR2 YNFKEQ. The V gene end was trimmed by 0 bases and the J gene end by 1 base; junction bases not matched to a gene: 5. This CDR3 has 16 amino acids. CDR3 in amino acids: CASSQDLPSGQETQYF. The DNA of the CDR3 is TGTGCCAGCAGCCAAGATCTCCCTAGCGGCCAAGAGACCCAGTACTTC.

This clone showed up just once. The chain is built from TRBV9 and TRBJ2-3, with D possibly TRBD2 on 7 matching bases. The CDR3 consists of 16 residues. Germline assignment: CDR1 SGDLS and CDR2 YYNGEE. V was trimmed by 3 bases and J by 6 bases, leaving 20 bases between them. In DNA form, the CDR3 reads TGTGCCAGCAGCGACTCCCGGGGGGCCGTCAGGGATACGCAGTATTTT. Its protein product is CASSDSRGAVRDTQYF.

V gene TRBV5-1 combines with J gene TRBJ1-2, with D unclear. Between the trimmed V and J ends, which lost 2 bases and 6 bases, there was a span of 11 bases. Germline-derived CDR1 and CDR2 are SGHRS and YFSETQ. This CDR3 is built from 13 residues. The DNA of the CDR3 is TGCGCCAGCAGCTTTGCAGCTGGGGATGGCTACACCTTC. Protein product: CASSFAAGDGYTF.

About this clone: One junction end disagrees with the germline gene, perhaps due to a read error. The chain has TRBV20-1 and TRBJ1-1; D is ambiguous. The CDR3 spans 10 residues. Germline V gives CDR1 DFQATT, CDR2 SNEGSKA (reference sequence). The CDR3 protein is CSARPGLYQF. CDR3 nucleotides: TGCAGTGCTAGACCCGGACTTTACCAATTT.

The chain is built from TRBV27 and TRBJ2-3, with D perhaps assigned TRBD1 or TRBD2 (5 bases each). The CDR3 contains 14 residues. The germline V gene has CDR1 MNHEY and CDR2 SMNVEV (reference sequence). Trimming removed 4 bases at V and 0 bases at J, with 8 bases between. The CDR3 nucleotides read TGTGCCAGCAGTTGGGGACCCAGCACAGATACGCAGTATTTT. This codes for CASSWGPSTDTQYF.

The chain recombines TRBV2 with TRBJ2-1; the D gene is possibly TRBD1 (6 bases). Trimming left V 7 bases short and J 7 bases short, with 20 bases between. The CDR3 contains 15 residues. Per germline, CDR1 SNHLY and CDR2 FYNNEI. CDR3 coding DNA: TGTGCCAGCACCCCCCGGGACACGGTGGTTAATGAGCAGTTCTTC. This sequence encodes CASTPRDTVVNEQFF. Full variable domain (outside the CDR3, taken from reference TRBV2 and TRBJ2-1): EPEVTQTPSHQVTQMGQEVILRCVPISNHLYFYWYRQILGQKVEFLVSFYNNEISEKSEIFDDQFSVERPDGSNFTLKIRSTKLEDSAMYFCASTPRDTVVNEQFFGPGTRLTVL.

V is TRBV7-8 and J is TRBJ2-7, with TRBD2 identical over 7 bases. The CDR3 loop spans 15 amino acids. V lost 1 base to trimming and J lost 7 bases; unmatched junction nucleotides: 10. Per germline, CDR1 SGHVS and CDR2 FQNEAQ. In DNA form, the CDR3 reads TGTGCCAGCAGCTTAGGGCAGGGAGGGATTCTTGAGCAGTACTTC. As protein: CASSLGQGGILEQYF. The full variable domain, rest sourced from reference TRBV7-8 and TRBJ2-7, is GAGVSQSPRYKVAKRGQDVALRCDPISGHVSLFWYQQALGQGPEFLTYFQNEAQLDKSGLPSDRFFAERPEGSVSTLKIQRTQQEDSAVYLCASSLGQGGILEQYFGPGTRLTVT.

CDR3 residues: CASKVSGNVYEQYF. In DNA form, the CDR3 reads TGTGCCAGTAAAGTTTCGGGTAACGTCTACGAGCAGTACTTC. The chain recombines TRBV19 with TRBJ2-7; D unresolved. With 7 bases removed from V and 3 bases from J, the gap between germline ends came to 16 bases. Germline V gene data show CDR1 as LNHDA and CDR2 as SQIVND (reference sequence). CDR3 length: 14 residues.

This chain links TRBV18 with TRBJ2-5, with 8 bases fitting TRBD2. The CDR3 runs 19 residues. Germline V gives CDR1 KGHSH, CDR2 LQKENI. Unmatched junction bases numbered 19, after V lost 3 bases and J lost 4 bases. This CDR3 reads CASSPPPAEREQWGETQYF. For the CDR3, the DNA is TGTGCCAGCTCACCCCCCCCAGCCGAGCGGGAGCAGTGGGGAGAGACCCAGTACTTC.

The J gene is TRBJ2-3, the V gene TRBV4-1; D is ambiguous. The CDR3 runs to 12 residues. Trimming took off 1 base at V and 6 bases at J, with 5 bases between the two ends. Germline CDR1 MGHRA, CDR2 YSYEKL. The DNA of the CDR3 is TGCGCCAGCAGCCAAGGGTTCGATACGCAGTATTTT. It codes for CASSQGFDTQYF.

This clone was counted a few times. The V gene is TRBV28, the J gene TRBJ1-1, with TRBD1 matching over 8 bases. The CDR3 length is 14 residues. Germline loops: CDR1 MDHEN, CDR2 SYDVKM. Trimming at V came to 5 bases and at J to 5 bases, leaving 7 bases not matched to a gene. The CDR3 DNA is TGTGCCAGCAGTGTCCGGACAGGGAAGACTGAAGCTTTCTTT. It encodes CASSVRTGKTEAFF.

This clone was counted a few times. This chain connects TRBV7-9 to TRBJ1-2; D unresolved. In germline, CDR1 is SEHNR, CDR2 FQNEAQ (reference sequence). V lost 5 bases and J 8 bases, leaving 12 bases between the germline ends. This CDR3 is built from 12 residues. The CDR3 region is CASSAAWRGYTF. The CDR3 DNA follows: TGTGCCAGCAGCGCCGCCTGGCGGGGCTACACCTTC. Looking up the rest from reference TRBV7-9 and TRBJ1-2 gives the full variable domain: DTGVSQNPRHKITKRGQNVTFRCDPISEHNRLYWYRQTLGQGPEFLTYFQNEAQLEKSRLLSDRFSAERPKGSFSTLEIQRTEQGDSAMYLCASSAAWRGYTFGSGTRLTVV.

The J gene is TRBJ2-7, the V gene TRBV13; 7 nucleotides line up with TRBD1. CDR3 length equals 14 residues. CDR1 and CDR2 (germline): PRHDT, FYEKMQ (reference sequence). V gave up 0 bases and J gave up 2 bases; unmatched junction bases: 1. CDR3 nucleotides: TGTGCCAGCAGCTTAGGGGGACAGCCCTACGAGCAGTACTTC. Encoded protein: CASSLGGQPYEQYF. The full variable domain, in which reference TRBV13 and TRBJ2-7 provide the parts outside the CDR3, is AAGVIQSPRHLIKEKRETATLKCYPIPRHDTVYWYQQGPGQDPQFLISFYEKMQSDKGSIPDRFSAQQFSDYHSELNMSSLELGDSALYFCASSLGGQPYEQYFGPGTRLTVT.

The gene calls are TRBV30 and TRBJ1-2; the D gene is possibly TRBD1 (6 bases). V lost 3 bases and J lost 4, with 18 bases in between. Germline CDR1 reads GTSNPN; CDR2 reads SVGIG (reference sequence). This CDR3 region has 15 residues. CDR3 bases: TGTGCCTGGAGGGGCGGGACATCCGTGTTCTATGGCTACACCTTC. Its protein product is CAWRGGTSVFYGYTF.

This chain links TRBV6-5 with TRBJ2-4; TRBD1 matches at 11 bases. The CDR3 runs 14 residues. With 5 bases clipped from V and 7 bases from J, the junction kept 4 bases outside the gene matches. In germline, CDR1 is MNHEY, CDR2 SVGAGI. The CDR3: CASSRTGGRNIQYF. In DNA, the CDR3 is TGTGCCAGCAGTCGGACAGGGGGCAGGAACATTCAGTACTTC.

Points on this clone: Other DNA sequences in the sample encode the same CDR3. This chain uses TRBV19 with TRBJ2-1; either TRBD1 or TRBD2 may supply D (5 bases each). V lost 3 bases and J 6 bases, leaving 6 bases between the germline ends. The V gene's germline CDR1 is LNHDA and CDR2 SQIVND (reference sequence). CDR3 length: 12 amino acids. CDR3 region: CASSIGGNEQFF. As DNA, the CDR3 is TGTGCCAGTAGTATTGGGGGCAATGAGCAGTTCTTC.

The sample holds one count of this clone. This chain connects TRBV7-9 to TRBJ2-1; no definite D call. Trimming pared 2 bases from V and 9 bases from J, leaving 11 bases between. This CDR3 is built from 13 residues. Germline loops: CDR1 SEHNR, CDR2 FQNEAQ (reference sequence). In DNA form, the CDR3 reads TGTGCCAGCAGCTTATACCAACGGTCTGAGCAGTTCTTC. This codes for CASSLYQRSEQFF.

The CDR3 sequence: CASSFPTASNTGELFF. The CDR3 region has the DNA TGTGCCAGCAGTTTCCCTACAGCCTCGAACACCGGGGAGCTGTTTTTT. J is TRBJ2-2 and V is TRBV28; D call uncertain. V gave up 3 bases and J gave up 0 bases, with 11 bases separating them. The CDR3 has 16 residues. Germline V gives CDR1 MDHEN, CDR2 SYDVKM.

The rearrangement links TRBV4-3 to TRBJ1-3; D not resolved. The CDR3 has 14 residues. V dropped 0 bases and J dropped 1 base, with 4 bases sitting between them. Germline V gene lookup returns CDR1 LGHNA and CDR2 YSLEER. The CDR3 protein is CASSQDLSGNTIYF. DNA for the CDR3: TGCGCCAGCAGCCAAGACCTTTCTGGAAACACCATATATTTT.

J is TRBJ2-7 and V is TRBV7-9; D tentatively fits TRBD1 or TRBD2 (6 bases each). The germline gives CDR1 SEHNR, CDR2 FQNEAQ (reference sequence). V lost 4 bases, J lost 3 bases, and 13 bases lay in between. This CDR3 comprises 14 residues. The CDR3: CASSSGLQGYEQYF. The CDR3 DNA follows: TGTGCCAGCAGCTCAGGACTACAGGGCTACGAGCAGTACTTC.